These T cell receptor beta chains were read from a single sample in a study of Graves' ophthalmopathy and Graves' hyperthyroidism. TCRdb redid the calling of the multiplex PCR reads with MiXCR, one entry per CDR3 protein. The table shows 600,000 to 650,000 distinct CDR3 sequences, with 22% occurring only once. The material sequenced was peripheral blood. These receptors were collected from a woman aged 18 to 35 with stable Graves' hyperthyroidism. Some clones in this sample may be carry-over from other donors' samples. Each CDR3 is given with its conserved first and last residue.

>TRBJ1-1|TRBV7-9|13
CASSFKVIGEAFF
>TRBJ1-1|TRBV7-9|14
CASSFGQGETEAFF
>TRBJ1-3|TRBV7-2|15
CASSSPERAGNTIYF
>TRBJ2-4|TRBV28|18
CASSSITGEGLAKNIQYF
>TRBJ2-3|TRBV6-1|13
CASSEASTDTQYF
>TRBJ1-5|TRBV20-1|14
CSASRTGGSQPQHF
>TRBJ1-5|TRBV14|13
CASSQRGDQPQHF
>TRBJ2-5|TRBV2|16
CASSDVLGLRQETQYF
>TRBJ2-5|TRBV15|17
CATSRDFQAGNQETQYF
>TRBJ1-1|TRBV12-3/TRBV12-4|14
CASRPGGGNTEAFF
>TRBJ2-2|TRBV28|14
CASSLGQKTGELFF
>TRBJ1-6|TRBV12-3/TRBV12-4|15
CASSSTGKSSSPLHF
>TRBJ1-1|TRBV24-1|13
CATSDWTGAEAFF
>TRBJ2-5|TRBV20-1|15
CSAGRLAGGQETQYF
>TRBJ2-7|TRBV20-1|14
CSASPAGTRYEQYF
>TRBJ1-1|TRBV7-2|14
CASSLTGALTEAFF
>TRBJ1-3|TRBV20-1|11
CSAMGRTTIYF
>TRBJ2-7|TRBV28|15
CASSWDGGISYEQYF
>TRBJ2-7|TRBV7-8|16
CASSLERAFGRYEQYF
>TRBJ1-5|TRBV28|14
CASSSRTGNQPQHF
>TRBJ2-7|TRBV28|13
CASVGLMAYEQYF
>TRBJ2-5|TRBV5-1|15
CASRSDRGQAETQYF
>TRBJ1-2|TRBV29-1|14
CSVRDRGANYGYTF
>TRBJ1-3|TRBV3-1|16
CASSQELTGQGNTIYF
>TRBJ2-5|TRBV10-3|19
CAISESKRGSGTYQETQYF
>TRBJ1-2|TRBV25-1|16
CASSATGLPRSYGYTF
>TRBJ1-1|TRBV19|11
CASRRDRKAFF
>TRBJ2-5|TRBV4-2|12
CASSQNFETQYF